The next 5 T cell receptor beta chains were all read from a single sample in a study of graft-versus-host responses after intestinal transplantation. Generated by immunoSEQ multiplex PCR, the TCRdb table keeps only in-frame clones and is missing some. The sample consists of 40,000 or so clones, around 83% of them appearing once. Sample: PBMCs, taken roughly 34 months after transplant. These receptor sequences come from a human patient who received an intestinal transplant, so some T cells may come from the graft donor.

The chain employs TRBV5-1 and TRBJ2-6, with D hard to call. Looked up from germline, CDR1 is SGHRS and CDR2 is YFSETQ. The CDR3 consists of 16 residues. Trimming shortened V by 3 bases and J by 0 bases, and 10 bases separated the two germline ends. The CDR3 coding sequence is TGCGCCAGCAGCTCCGGACGGACCTCTGGGGCCAACGTCCTGACTTTC. Translating gives CASSSGRTSGANVLTF. Drawing the rest from reference TRBV5-1 and TRBJ2-6, the complete variable domain is KAGVTQTPRYLIKTRGQQVTLSCSPISGHRSVSWYQQTPGQGLQFLFEYFSETQRNKGNFPGRFSGRQFSNSRSEMNVSTLELGDSALYLCASSSGRTSGANVLTFGAGSRLTVL.

The chain joins TRBV28 to TRBJ1-1, with D unresolved. This CDR3 is built from 14 residues. CDR1 MDHEN and CDR2 SYDVKM come from the germline V gene. Between the trimmed V and J ends, which lost 7 bases and 1 base, there was a span of 13 bases. In DNA form, the CDR3 reads TGTGCCAGCACCCCCTGGACGGAGAACACTGAAGCTTTCTTT. Translated: CASTPWTENTEAFF.

The chain recombines TRBV7-2 with TRBJ1-6; 10 bases agree with TRBD1. Germline trimming cut 4 bases from V and 8 bases from J; bases unmatched to any gene: 2. CDR3 length: 14 residues. In germline, CDR1 is SGHTA, CDR2 FQGNSA. CDR3 amino acids: CASSSTGGDSPLHF. Here the CDR3 DNA reads TGTGCCAGCAGCTCGACAGGGGGCGATTCACCCCTCCACTTT.

The chain recombines TRBV5-1 with TRBJ2-1; D is undetermined. V lost 7 bases to trimming and J lost 7 bases, with 15 bases between them. From germline, CDR1 is SGHRS and CDR2 YFSETQ. CDR3 size: 13 residues. CDR3 residues: CASETVPGNEQFF. The CDR3 DNA reads TGCGCCAGCGAAACCGTCCCCGGGAATGAGCAGTTCTTC.

The chain combines TRBV29-1 with TRBJ1-2; D is ambiguous. V dropped 5 bases and J dropped 1 base, with 11 bases sitting between them. The CDR3 contains 13 residues. Germline loops: CDR1 SQVTM, CDR2 ANQGSEA. CDR3 nucleotides: TGCAGCGTTTCCATGGACCGTAACTATGGCTACACCTTC. Its translation is CSVSMDRNYGYTF.